This TCR beta chain was recorded in a study of blood T cell repertoires in COVID-19. Generated by immunoSEQ multiplex PCR, the TCRdb table keeps only in-frame clones and is missing some. The table has 340,000 or so clones, around 85% seen once. Per germline, CDR1 MGHRA and CDR2 YSYEKL. CDR3 length: 14 amino acids. V gave up 5 bases and J gave up 0 bases, with 10 bases separating them. This receptor was obtained from a woman aged 40 to 49 with acute COVID-19. The chain joins TRBV4-1 to TRBJ1-1, with a possible D match to TRBD1 (5 bases). The sequencing input was PBMCs or T cells enriched from blood (not recorded which). The CDR3 sequence: CASSGPTVNTEAFF. CDR3 nucleotide sequence: TGCGCCAGCAGCGGCCCGACAGTGAACACTGAAGCTTTCTTT.